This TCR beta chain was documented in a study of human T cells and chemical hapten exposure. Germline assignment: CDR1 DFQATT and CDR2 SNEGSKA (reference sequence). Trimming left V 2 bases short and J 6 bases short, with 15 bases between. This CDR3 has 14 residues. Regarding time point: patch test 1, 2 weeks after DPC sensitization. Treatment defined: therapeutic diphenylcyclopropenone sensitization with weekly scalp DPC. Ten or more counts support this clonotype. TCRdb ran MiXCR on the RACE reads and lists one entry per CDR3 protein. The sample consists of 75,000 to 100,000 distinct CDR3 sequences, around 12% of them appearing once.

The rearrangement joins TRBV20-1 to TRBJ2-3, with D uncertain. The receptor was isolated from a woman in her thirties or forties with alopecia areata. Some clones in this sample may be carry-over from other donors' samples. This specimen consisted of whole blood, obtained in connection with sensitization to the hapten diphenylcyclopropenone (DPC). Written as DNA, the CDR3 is TGCAGTGCTAGATCCGCTGCGGCATCGGATACGCAGTATTTT. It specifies CSARSAAASDTQYF.